This record looks at one TCR beta chain sequence and its context. Its antigen is not identified. The data belong to a study of blood T cells in healthy people across ages. Study-level results: Naive CD4+ cell counts and diversity both ran higher in long-lived than in aged donors.

Then a second PCR, running roughly 6 to 11 cycles, was carried out with a sample-barcoded 5' primer and a J-beta primer mix. One entry per CDR3 protein results from TCRdb running MiXCR on the 5' RACE reads. Of hundreds of thousands of distinct CDR3 sequences in the sample, 52% are singletons; the top ten hold approximately 12%. RNA extraction gave at least 5 micrograms of total RNA per sample. The CDR3 spans 15 residues. Trimming stripped 8 bases from V and 0 bases from J, with 17 bases between. CDR1 DFQATT and CDR2 SNEGSKA come from the germline V gene (reference sequence). The sequenced sample was blood. The chain carries TRBV20-1 and TRBJ2-1; weak D call: TRBD2 (6 bases). The TCR originated in an elderly woman in good health. The CDR3: CSPGTPESSYNEQFF. CDR3 DNA: TGCAGTCCCGGGACTCCGGAAAGCTCCTACAATGAGCAGTTCTTC.